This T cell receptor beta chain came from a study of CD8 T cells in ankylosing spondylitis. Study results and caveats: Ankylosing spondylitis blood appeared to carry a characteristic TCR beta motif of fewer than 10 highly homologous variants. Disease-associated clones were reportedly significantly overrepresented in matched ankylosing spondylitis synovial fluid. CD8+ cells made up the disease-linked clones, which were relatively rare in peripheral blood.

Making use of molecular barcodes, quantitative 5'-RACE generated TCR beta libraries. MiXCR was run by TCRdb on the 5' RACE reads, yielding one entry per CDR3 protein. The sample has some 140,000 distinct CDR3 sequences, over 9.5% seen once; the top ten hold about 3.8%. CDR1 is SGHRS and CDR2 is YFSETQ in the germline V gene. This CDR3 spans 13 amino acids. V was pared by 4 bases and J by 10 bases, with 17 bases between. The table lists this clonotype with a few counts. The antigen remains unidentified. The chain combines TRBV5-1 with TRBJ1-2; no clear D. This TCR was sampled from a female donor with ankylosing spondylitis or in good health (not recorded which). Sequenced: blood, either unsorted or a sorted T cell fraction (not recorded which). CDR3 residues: CASSLMGNRNYTF. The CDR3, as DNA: TGCGCCAGCAGCCTGATGGGAAACCGCAACTACACCTTC.